This T cell receptor beta chain emerged from a study of CD8+CD57+ T cells in acquired aplastic anemia. Study summary: DNA per sorted CD4+ or CD8+ sample ranged 0.2 to 27.4 ug, averaging approximately 3.1 ug. There were roughly 10 million reads, on average, for CD4+ cells from healthy donors.

Unmatched junction bases numbered 6, after V lost 5 bases and J lost 5 bases. CDR1 WNHNN and CDR2 SYGVQD come from the germline V gene (reference sequence). The CDR3 has 14 residues. This clonotype was observed many times. Its target is unknown. General observations from the study: A set of around 30 CD8+ CDR3 sequences was shared between patients and controls, and these sequences appeared highly expressed in patients. Patients versus controls showed no significant CD8+ Simpson's diversity difference.

Profiling of TCR beta VDJ combinations and CDR3 sequences used genomic DNA as template. MiXCR, run by TCRdb on the reads, gives a single entry per CDR3 protein. The table includes tens of thousands of distinct CDR3 sequences, about 45% detected once. This TCR was recovered from a human donor in good health, serving as a control. The chain combines TRBV10-1 with TRBJ1-1, with 9 bases lining up with TRBD1. Sequenced: sorted CD4+, CD8+, or CD8+CD57+ T cells (not recorded which) from PBMCs. The CDR3 nucleotides read TGCGCCAGCAGTAGACAGGGGGATAATACTGAAGCTTTCTTT. Protein product: CASSRQGDNTEAFF.